One sample yielded the 19 T cell receptor beta chains listed below, sequenced in a study of low-dose radiotherapy and immunotherapy resistance in tumors. First-strand cDNA relied on TRAV- and TRBV-specific primers spanning alpha and beta chains. TCR amplification ran approximately 20 PCR cycles using constant-region and V-primer adapter primers. TCRdb called the reads again in MiXCR, with one record for every CDR3 protein. The data show just over 90,000 distinct CDR3 sequences, 20% to 25% seen once. The sample's time point: after trial treatment. Specified treatment: LDRT plus nivolumab, ipilimumab, low-dose cyclophosphamide and aspirin (RACIN trial). The source material was PBMCs, sampled after low-dose radiotherapy plus immunotherapy. These receptor sequences come from a female donor with ovarian cancer.

The V and J genes are TRBV6-2 or TRBV6-3 and TRBJ2-1; 14 positions agree with TRBD2. The CDR3 covers 19 residues. CDR1 and CDR2 from the germline V gene are MNHEY and SVGEGT. The trim removed 5 bases at V and 1 base at J, leaving 10 bases unmatched. CDR3 loop: CASSPLTSGRARSYNEQFF. The CDR3 DNA sequence: TGTGCCAGCAGTCCTCTGACTAGCGGGAGGGCCCGGTCCTACAATGAGCAGTTCTTC.

This clonotype was counted at least ten times. The chain combines TRBV9 with TRBJ1-2; 9 bases are a match to TRBD1. Trimming took 1 base from V and 2 from J; bases not matched to a gene: 3. Germline V gene lookup returns CDR1 SGDLS and CDR2 YYNGEE. This CDR3 is 15 amino acids long. The CDR3 sequence: CASSVRTGGNYGYTF. CDR3 DNA sequence: TGTGCCAGCAGCGTACGTACAGGGGGCAACTATGGCTACACCTTC.

The sample holds many counts of this clonotype. This chain joins TRBV28 and TRBJ1-3; 8 nucleotides line up with TRBD1. Germline V gene lookup returns CDR1 MDHEN and CDR2 SYDVKM. V lost 5 bases and J lost 7; bases outside the gene matches: 7. The CDR3 contains 14 residues. The CDR3 reads CASSPRTGRNTIYF. CDR3 sequence (DNA): TGTGCCAGCAGTCCCCGGACAGGGAGGAACACCATATATTTT.

This clonotype was found many times. The chain joins TRBV20-1 to TRBJ1-6; D remains unclear. V lost 3 bases to trimming and J lost 7 bases, with 4 bases between them. Germline CDR1 DFQATT, CDR2 SNEGSKA (reference sequence). The CDR3 extends over 11 amino acids. The CDR3 DNA is TGCAGTGCTAGGTGGAATTCACCCCTCCACTTT. Amino acid sequence: CSARWNSPLHF.

The chain joins TRBV4-3 to TRBJ2-7; D is unclear. There are 14 residues in the CDR3. The germline gives CDR1 LGHNA, CDR2 YSLEER. V dropped 2 bases and J dropped 4 bases, with 12 bases sitting between them. The CDR3 is CASSQLGIRYEQYF. In nucleotides, the CDR3 is TGCGCCAGCAGCCAACTGGGGATCCGATACGAGCAGTACTTC.

This clonotype was seen ten or more times. Lacking the conserved final phenylalanine or tryptophan, this CDR3 likely reflects a read error. Because the CDR3's place on the DNA is in doubt, the DNA is left out and the CDR3 is given as listed by TCRdb. V is TRBV6-6 and J is TRBJ2-7; TRBD1, as called in the table, went unchecked against the DNA. Germline V gene data show CDR1 as MNHNY and CDR2 as SVGAGI (reference sequence). The CDR3 contains 12 residues when both ends are counted. CDR3 in amino acids: CASSYSPGQGPL.

This clonotype has ten or more counts. The CDR3 nucleotides read TGTGCCAGCAGTGGATGGCCCCGGGACATTCAGTACTTC. This codes for CASSGWPRDIQYF. This rearrangement joins TRBV28 to TRBJ2-4; D is undetermined. The germline V gene encodes CDR1 MDHEN and CDR2 SYDVKM. V was shortened by 5 bases and J by 8 bases, with 13 bases between the two germline ends. CDR3 length equals 13 residues.

This clonotype showed up many times. The chain is built from TRBV5-1 and TRBJ2-7, with TRBD2 matching 11 bases. CDR1 is SGHRS, CDR2 YFSETQ, per germline. The CDR3 is made up of 16 amino acids. The ends lost 4 bases at V and 4 bases at J; junction bases unmatched: 10. CDR3 nucleotide sequence: TGCGCCAGCAGCCTGGGCCCAAGACTAGCGGGATACGAGCAGTACTTC. It translates to CASSLGPRLAGYEQYF. Based on the CDR3 plus reference TRBV5-1 and TRBJ2-7, the full variable domain is KAGVTQTPRYLIKTRGQQVTLSCSPISGHRSVSWYQQTPGQGLQFLFEYFSETQRNKGNFPGRFSGRQFSNSRSEMNVSTLELGDSALYLCASSLGPRLAGYEQYFGPGTRLTVT.

A note on this clonotype: No DNA is shown, since the ends of the CDR3 on it are uncertain; the CDR3 is the one TCRdb lists. The chain employs TRBV19 and TRBJ2-2; TRBD2, as called in the table, went unchecked against the DNA. Counting both end residues, the CDR3 totals 18 amino acids. Germline lookup yields CDR1 LNHDA and CDR2 SQIVND (reference sequence). The CDR3 sequence: CASKGVQWGGHTGELFFF.

As for this clonotype: A far larger clone differs by one base, so this is likely a read error. J is TRBJ2-3 and V is TRBV12-3 or TRBV12-4; D is perhaps TRBD1 (6 bases). This CDR3 contains 15 residues. Trimming stripped 4 bases from V and 3 bases from J, with 14 bases between. The CDR3 DNA sequence: TGTGCCAGCAGTTACACGTGGCAGGGGACAGATACGCAGTATTTT. It specifies CASSYTWQGTDTQYF.

This clonotype showed up many times. V gene TRBV5-1 combines with J gene TRBJ1-1; D is unresolved. V was cut by 3 bases and J by 2 bases, with 8 bases left in between. The CDR3 consists of 13 residues. Germline CDR1 reads SGHRS; CDR2 reads YFSETQ. The CDR3 bases are TGCGCCAGCAGCTGGTACAGCAACACTGAAGCTTTCTTT. This encodes CASSWYSNTEAFF.

There are a few counts of this clonotype. J is TRBJ1-2 and V is TRBV28; tentative D call: TRBD1 (6 bases). The CDR3 covers 16 residues. V dropped 7 bases and J dropped 2 bases, with 20 bases sitting between them. The V gene's germline CDR1 is MDHEN and CDR2 SYDVKM. The CDR3 loop is CASTESPGAANYGYTF. The CDR3 nucleotides read TGTGCCAGCACCGAGTCCCCAGGGGCGGCGAACTATGGCTACACCTTC.

This clonotype was recorded at least ten times. The chain employs TRBV7-2 and TRBJ2-3, with 10 bases identical to TRBD2. Germline V lookup: CDR1 SGHTA, CDR2 FQGNSA. This CDR3 has 16 amino acids. Trimming cost V 5 bases and J 2 bases; bases outside gene matches: 7. CDR3 sequence reads: CASSTQAGGLTDTQYF. CDR3 in DNA: TGTGCCAGCAGCACCCAAGCGGGGGGGCTCACAGATACGCAGTATTTT.

In its sample, this clonotype was seen many times. This chain links TRBV9 with TRBJ2-7; D gene uncertain. This CDR3 has 13 amino acids. Germline lookup yields CDR1 SGDLS and CDR2 YYNGEE. V gave up 0 bases and J gave up 0 bases, with 4 bases separating them. For the CDR3, the DNA is TGTGCCAGCAGCGTAGCCCCCTCCTACGAGCAGTACTTC. Translated, it gives CASSVAPSYEQYF. The complete variable domain, with remaining parts taken from reference TRBV9 and TRBJ2-7, reads DSGVTQTPKHLITATGQRVTLRCSPRSGDLSVYWYQQSLDQGLQFLIQYYNGEERAKGNILERFSAQQFPDLHSELNLSSLELGDSALYFCASSVAPSYEQYFGPGTRLTVT.

This clonotype was detected ten times or more. This chain joins TRBV6-2 or TRBV6-3 and TRBJ1-1; no firm D call. Germline V lookup: CDR1 MNHEY, CDR2 SVGEGT. CDR3 size: 11 residues. V lost 5 bases to trimming and J lost 7 bases, with 8 bases between them. The CDR3 region has the DNA TGTGCCAGCAGTCCCCCAGGTGAAGCTTTCTTT. This gives the protein CASSPPGEAFF.

This clonotype occurred many times. The gene calls are TRBV20-1 and TRBJ1-1; D not resolved. CDR1 and CDR2 (germline): DFQATT, SNEGSKA (reference sequence). The V end lost 5 bases, the J end lost 1 base, and 8 bases lay between the germline ends. This CDR3 has 12 residues. In nucleotides, the CDR3 is TGCAGTGCTGACCCCCAGAACACTGAAGCTTTCTTT. This encodes CSADPQNTEAFF.

This clonotype was seen at least ten times. The chain combines TRBV28 with TRBJ1-5, with D uncertain. The V and J ends lost 1 base and 5 bases respectively, with 9 bases between them. From germline, CDR1 is MDHEN and CDR2 SYDVKM. The CDR3 is 14 amino acids. The CDR3 protein is CASSLSGSYQPQHF. CDR3 sequence (DNA): TGTGCCAGCAGTTTATCGGGCAGTTATCAGCCCCAGCATTTT.

This clonotype was seen at least ten times. The chain uses TRBV10-1 and TRBJ2-2, with D possibly being TRBD2 (5 bases). The CDR3 consists of 16 residues. The V end lost 6 bases, the J end lost 4 bases, and 18 bases lay between the germline ends. Germline loops: CDR1 WNHNN, CDR2 SYGVQD (reference sequence). This chain's CDR3 is CASSLSGLAGTGELFF. In nucleotides, the CDR3 is TGCGCCAGCAGCCTTAGTGGGTTGGCGGGCACCGGGGAGCTGTTTTTT.

This clonotype was seen ten or more times. The chain links TRBV6-6 to TRBJ2-6; weak D call: TRBD1 (6 bases). Germline lookup yields CDR1 MNHNY and CDR2 SVGAGI (reference sequence). The CDR3 is 16 amino acids. V lost 5 bases and J lost 0, with 11 bases in between. The CDR3 DNA sequence: TGTGCCAGCAGTCAACAGGGTTACTCTGGGGCCAACGTCCTGACTTTC. Amino acid sequence: CASSQQGYSGANVLTF.